The next 20 T cell receptor beta chains were all read from a single sample in a study of T cells after yellow fever vaccination. A single record per CDR3 protein comes from TCRdb applying MiXCR to the 5' RACE reads. In the table there are 250,000 or so distinct CDR3 sequences, approximately 3.6% of which are singletons. The sequencing used PBMCs, collected 15 days after the yellow fever booster vaccination. Source of these receptors: a man aged 18 to 29 who received the YFV17D yellow fever vaccine.

This clonotype was seen repeatedly, ten times or more. The J gene is TRBJ2-1, the V gene TRBV7-8; D is uncertain. V lost 1 base, J lost 7 bases, and 8 bases lay in between. The germline V gene has CDR1 SGHVS and CDR2 FQNEAQ. This CDR3 has 13 amino acids. The CDR3 reads CASSLGTRNEQFF. CDR3 in DNA: TGTGCCAGCAGCTTAGGGACGAGAAATGAGCAGTTCTTC.

This clonotype has ten or more counts. This chain connects TRBV29-1 to TRBJ2-3; D remains unclear. The CDR3 consists of 15 residues. CDR1 is SQVTM and CDR2 is ANQGSEA in the germline V gene. Trimming took 6 bases from V and 0 from J, leaving 16 bases between them. DNA of the CDR3: TGCAGCGTCGAGGCCGGAACGAGAAGCACAGATACGCAGTATTTT. It codes for CSVEAGTRSTDTQYF.

This clonotype was observed many times. The chain links TRBV3-1 to TRBJ1-5, with 9 bases lining up with TRBD1. The CDR3 loop spans 16 amino acids. J gave up 8 bases and V 1 base, and 9 bases lay outside the gene matches. Germline lookup yields CDR1 LGHDT and CDR2 YNNKEL (reference sequence). The CDR3 DNA follows: TGTGCCAGCAGCCAAGGGGACAGGGCAGGGTTGGAGCCCCAGCATTTT. This encodes CASSQGDRAGLEPQHF.

In its sample, this clonotype was seen many times. The chain employs TRBV9 and TRBJ2-7, with D perhaps matching TRBD2 (6 bases). This CDR3 region has 14 residues. Trimming removed 0 bases from V and 2 bases from J, with 9 bases in between. From germline, CDR1 is SGDLS and CDR2 YYNGEE. The chain's CDR3 is CASSVAGETYEQYF. In nucleotides, the CDR3 is TGTGCCAGCAGCGTAGCGGGGGAAACCTACGAGCAGTACTTC. Drawing the rest from reference TRBV9 and TRBJ2-7, the complete variable domain is DSGVTQTPKHLITATGQRVTLRCSPRSGDLSVYWYQQSLDQGLQFLIQYYNGEERAKGNILERFSAQQFPDLHSELNLSSLELGDSALYFCASSVAGETYEQYFGPGTRLTVT.

At least ten counts were recorded for this clonotype. V gene TRBV7-6 combines with J gene TRBJ2-1; 11 positions match TRBD1. Unmatched junction bases numbered 7, after V lost 5 bases and J lost 7 bases. The CDR3 contains 15 residues. The germline gives CDR1 SGHVS, CDR2 FNYEAQ. CDR3 residues: CASSLGQGARNEQFF. The CDR3 DNA sequence: TGTGCCAGCAGCCTCGGACAGGGGGCAAGGAATGAGCAGTTCTTC.

The V call is TRBV12-3 or TRBV12-4, the J call TRBJ1-1; no firm D call. This CDR3 comprises 11 residues. The V end lost 3 bases, the J end lost 7 bases, and 6 bases lay between the germline ends. The CDR3 region has the DNA TGTGCCAGCAGTTTGGGTATTGAAGCTTTCTTT. This gives the protein CASSLGIEAFF.

This clonotype was picked up many times. The gene calls are TRBV6-5 and TRBJ2-1; the D call may be TRBD1 or TRBD2 (5 bases each). The germline gives CDR1 MNHEY, CDR2 SVGAGI. The length of the CDR3 is 12 residues. V was trimmed by 2 bases and J by 9 bases, leaving 8 bases between them. Here the CDR3 reads CASSYGAGEQFF. CDR3 DNA sequence: TGTGCCAGCAGTTACGGGGCGGGTGAGCAGTTCTTC.

Ten or more counts support this clonotype. J is TRBJ2-1 and V is TRBV7-9, with 9 nucleotides matching TRBD1. The CDR3 spans 14 residues. V was clipped by 6 bases and J by 3 bases; unmatched bases: 3. CDR1 SEHNR and CDR2 FQNEAQ come from the germline V gene (reference sequence). The CDR3 is CASSGQGIYNEQFF. The CDR3, as DNA: TGTGCCAGCAGTGGACAGGGGATCTACAATGAGCAGTTCTTC. Looking up the rest from reference TRBV7-9 and TRBJ2-1 gives the full variable domain: DTGVSQNPRHKITKRGQNVTFRCDPISEHNRLYWYRQTLGQGPEFLTYFQNEAQLEKSRLLSDRFSAERPKGSFSTLEIQRTEQGDSAMYLCASSGQGIYNEQFFGPGTRLTVL.

Ten or more counts support this clonotype. The V gene is TRBV7-9, the J gene TRBJ2-3, with 8 nucleotides matching TRBD1. This CDR3 has 16 amino acids. Trimming cost V 5 bases and J 3 bases; bases outside gene matches: 10. Germline V gene sequence: CDR1 SEHNR, CDR2 FQNEAQ (reference sequence). Written as DNA, the CDR3 is TGTGCCAGCAGCCCCGAGCAGGGGGCAGGGACAGATACGCAGTATTTT. Its protein is CASSPEQGAGTDTQYF. Full variable domain (outside the CDR3, taken from reference TRBV7-9 and TRBJ2-3): DTGVSQNPRHKITKRGQNVTFRCDPISEHNRLYWYRQTLGQGPEFLTYFQNEAQLEKSRLLSDRFSAERPKGSFSTLEIQRTEQGDSAMYLCASSPEQGAGTDTQYFGPGTRLTVL.

This clonotype has ten or more counts. The chain carries TRBV2 and TRBJ2-1, with 8 bases matching TRBD2. The CDR3 totals 15 residues. V dropped 7 bases and J dropped 4; count of bases not matched to a gene: 9. From germline, CDR1 is SNHLY and CDR2 FYNNEI. The CDR3 bases are TGTGCCAGCATGACCGCGGGGGGAACTTACAATGAGCAGTTCTTC. The encoded protein is CASMTAGGTYNEQFF.

This clonotype was seen repeatedly, ten times or more. This chain connects TRBV19 to TRBJ1-5; D gene uncertain. Germline CDR1 and CDR2: LNHDA and SQIVND (reference sequence). The V end lost 7 bases, the J end lost 9 bases, and 19 bases lay between the germline ends. The CDR3 has 14 amino acids. DNA for the CDR3: TGTGCCAGTACCCTATCCGGAGGGAGCCGGCCCCAGCATTTT. Amino acids: CASTLSGGSRPQHF. The full variable domain, rest sourced from reference TRBV19 and TRBJ1-5, is DGGITQSPKYLFRKEGQNVTLSCEQNLNHDAMYWYRQDPGQGLRLIYYSQIVNDFQKGDIAEGYSVSREKKESFPLTVTSAQKNPTAFYLCASTLSGGSRPQHFGDGTRLSIL.

At least ten counts were recorded for this clonotype. The rearrangement joins TRBV27 to TRBJ1-2; possible D gene TRBD1, 5 bases. The CDR3 runs 12 residues. The ends were cut back, 6 bases at V and 8 bases at J, with 13 bases in the middle. Germline V gene data show CDR1 as MNHEY and CDR2 as SMNVEV (reference sequence). The CDR3 sequence is CASRALRGGYTF. DNA of the CDR3: TGTGCCAGCAGGGCGCTACGGGGCGGCTACACCTTC.

This clonotype was counted ten times or more. This chain uses TRBV6-2 or TRBV6-3 with TRBJ2-2; possibly TRBD1 for D (6 bases). Germline lookup yields CDR1 MNHEY and CDR2 SVGEGT. The length of the CDR3 is 12 residues. V shed 7 bases and J shed 3 bases, with 6 bases lying between them. The CDR3 is CASTGDTGELFF. The CDR3, as DNA: TGTGCCAGCACAGGGGACACCGGGGAGCTGTTTTTT.

This clonotype was seen repeatedly, ten times or more. The rearrangement joins TRBV6-2 or TRBV6-3 to TRBJ2-3, with D tentatively TRBD1 or TRBD2 (5 bases each). V lost 7 bases and J 6 bases, leaving 17 bases between the germline ends. The CDR3 has 14 residues. Germline CDR1 is MNHEY and CDR2 is SVGEGT. As DNA, the CDR3 is TGTGCCAGCACCGACACGGGGACCGGGGATACGCAGTATTTT. Amino acid sequence: CASTDTGTGDTQYF.

There are many counts of this clonotype. This chain links TRBV29-1 with TRBJ2-2, with unresolved D. Germline V gene data show CDR1 as SQVTM and CDR2 as ANQGSEA. The CDR3 contains 13 residues. Between the trimmed V and J ends, which lost 2 bases and 4 bases, there was a span of 8 bases. In nucleotides, the CDR3 is TGCAGCGTTGAATTTTCGGGCACCGGGGAGCTGTTTTTT. Translated: CSVEFSGTGELFF.

This clonotype was counted ten times or more. V is TRBV10-1 and J is TRBJ2-3; D call uncertain. Germline CDR1 WNHNN, CDR2 SYGVQD (reference sequence). V lost 5 bases, J lost 2 bases, and 14 bases lay in between. This CDR3 spans 15 amino acids. The chain's CDR3 is CASSRLNRITDTQYF. Here the CDR3 DNA reads TGCGCCAGCAGTAGGTTGAACAGAATCACAGATACGCAGTATTTT.

This clonotype was picked up many times. This rearrangement joins TRBV2 to TRBJ2-2, with D possibly being TRBD1 (6 bases). Trimming cost V 8 bases and J 5 bases, with 9 bases left between them. The CDR3 spans 12 residues. Germline values: CDR1 SNHLY, CDR2 FYNNEI. The CDR3 DNA sequence: TGTGCCAGCGCAGGGGAAACCGGGGAGCTGTTTTTT. Translated, it gives CASAGETGELFF.

This clonotype was observed many times. The chain combines TRBV19 with TRBJ2-1, with D possibly being TRBD1 or TRBD2 (7 bases each). There are 15 residues in the CDR3. Per the germline V gene, CDR1 is LNHDA and CDR2 is SQIVND (reference sequence). Trimming shortened V by 6 bases and J by 5 bases, and 17 bases separated the two germline ends. The CDR3 is CASRQQTGRDNEQFF. The CDR3, as DNA: TGTGCCAGTAGGCAACAGACAGGGAGGGACAATGAGCAGTTCTTC.

This clonotype showed up many times. The J gene is TRBJ1-2, the V gene TRBV20-1; D perhaps matches TRBD1 (5 bases). Trimming removed 3 bases at V and 0 bases at J, with 14 bases between. The CDR3 loop spans 15 amino acids. Germline CDR1 is DFQATT and CDR2 is SNEGSKA (reference sequence). CDR3 protein: CSASPPQGANYGYTF. CDR3 nucleotides: TGCAGTGCTAGTCCACCCCAGGGAGCTAACTATGGCTACACCTTC.

This clonotype was seen at least ten times. The V gene is TRBV4-3, the J gene TRBJ1-3, with D possibly matching TRBD1 (6 bases). Between the trimmed V and J ends, which lost 3 bases and 7 bases, there was a span of 16 bases. The V gene's germline CDR1 is LGHNA and CDR2 YSLEER. The CDR3 sequence is 15 residues long. The CDR3 DNA sequence: TGCGCCAGCAGCCAGGCTCAGGGGTTCGGCAACACCATATATTTT. It encodes CASSQAQGFGNTIYF.